This note documents a single T cell receptor (beta chain) sequence. Only in-frame clones appear in the TCRdb table, and some are missing; sequencing was by immunoSEQ multiplex PCR. The sample includes about 490,000 clones, roughly 78% of them seen just once. This sample stems from a study of shared clonotypes between healthy human individuals. Germline CDR1 and CDR2: SEHNR and FQNEAQ (reference sequence). Trimming removed 6 bases at V and 3 bases at J, with 12 bases between. The CDR3 is 14 amino acids. The TCR originated in a middle-aged woman in good health. Some clones in this sample may be carry-over from other donors' samples. The sample taken for sequencing was PBMCs. The chain employs TRBV7-9 and TRBJ1-5; D perhaps matches TRBD1 (6 bases). The chain's CDR3 is CASSRPGANQPQHF. The DNA for the CDR3 is TGTGCCAGCAGTCGCCCAGGGGCCAATCAGCCCCAGCATTTT. The variable domain in full, with the rest retrieved from reference TRBV7-9 and TRBJ1-5, is DTGVSQNPRHKITKRGQNVTFRCDPISEHNRLYWYRQTLGQGPEFLTYFQNEAQLEKSRLLSDRFSAERPKGSFSTLEIQRTEQGDSAMYLCASSRPGANQPQHFGDGTRLSIL.